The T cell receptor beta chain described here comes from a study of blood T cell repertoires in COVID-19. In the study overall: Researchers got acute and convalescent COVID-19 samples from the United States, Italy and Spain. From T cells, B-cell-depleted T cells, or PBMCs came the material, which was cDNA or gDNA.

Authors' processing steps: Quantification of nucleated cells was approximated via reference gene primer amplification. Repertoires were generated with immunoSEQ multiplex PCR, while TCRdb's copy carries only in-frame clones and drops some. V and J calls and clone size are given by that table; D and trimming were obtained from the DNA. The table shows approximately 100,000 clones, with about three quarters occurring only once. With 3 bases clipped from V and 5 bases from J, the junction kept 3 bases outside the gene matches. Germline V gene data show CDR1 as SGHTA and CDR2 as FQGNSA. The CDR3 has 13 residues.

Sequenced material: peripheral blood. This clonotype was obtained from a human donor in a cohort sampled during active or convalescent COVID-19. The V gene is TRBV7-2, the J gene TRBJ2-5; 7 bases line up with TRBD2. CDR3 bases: TGTGCCAGCAGCTTGGCGGGAGTGGAGACCCAGTACTTC. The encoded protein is CASSLAGVETQYF.